These 28 T cell receptor beta chains were all obtained from the same sample, sequenced in a study of technical replicates of blood from several donors (dated by TCRdb to 2016 to 2017). The library was generated by the immunoSEQ multiplex PCR assay. Not all clones reach the TCRdb copy of this immuneACCESS table, which keeps in-frame sequences only. Checked studies attribute under half of the gap to unresolved V genes and leave the rest unexplained. The sample table records more than 45,000 clones; 91% of these occur just once. Together, the top ten hold approximately 3.9% of the sample. Sequencing was done on a sample of PBMCs. The source is a human donor in good health. Some clones in this sample may be carry-over from other donors' samples.

The chain is built from TRBV4-1 and TRBJ2-7; 8 bases fit TRBD2. J gave up 2 bases and V 1 base, and 7 bases lay outside the gene matches. Looked up from germline, CDR1 is MGHRA and CDR2 is YSYEKL. This CDR3 has 16 amino acids. In nucleotides, the CDR3 is TGCGCCAGCAGCCAAGCTACTACTAGCGGTACCTACGAGCAGTACTTC. This translates into CASSQATTSGTYEQYF.

The rearrangement joins TRBV11-3 to TRBJ1-2; D perhaps matches TRBD1 (6 bases). This CDR3 comprises 13 residues. The germline V gene encodes CDR1 SGHNT and CDR2 YENEEA. V was cut by 3 bases and J by 6 bases, with 11 bases left in between. CDR3 protein: CASSLPGGDGYTF. The CDR3 coding sequence is TGTGCCAGCAGCTTGCCTGGGGGCGATGGCTACACCTTC.

V and J are TRBV7-9 and TRBJ2-2, with TRBD2 identical over 9 bases. V dropped 1 base and J dropped 6; count of bases not matched to a gene: 9. The CDR3 runs to 17 residues. In germline, CDR1 is SEHNR, CDR2 FQNEAQ (reference sequence). This CDR3 is CASSLEGSGRVSGELFF. CDR3 sequence (DNA): TGTGCCAGCAGCTTAGAAGGTAGCGGGAGAGTCTCCGGGGAGCTGTTTTTT. Based on the CDR3 plus reference TRBV7-9 and TRBJ2-2, the full variable domain is DTGVSQNPRHKITKRGQNVTFRCDPISEHNRLYWYRQTLGQGPEFLTYFQNEAQLEKSRLLSDRFSAERPKGSFSTLEIQRTEQGDSAMYLCASSLEGSGRVSGELFFGEGSRLTVL.

The rearrangement links TRBV10-2 to TRBJ2-7; 10 bases align to TRBD2. Germline V lookup: CDR1 WSHSY, CDR2 SAAADI. After removal of 6 bases from V and 7 bases from J, the junction contained 12 bases not matched to a gene. The CDR3 spans 15 residues. Here the CDR3 DNA reads TGCGCCAGCAGCCCTAGCGGGGGTTCCGGGGGGGAGCAGTACTTC. Translating gives CASSPSGGSGGEQYF.

CDR3: CASSHPGQGNTEAFF. DNA for the CDR3: TGTGCCAGCAGTCACCCGGGACAGGGGAACACTGAAGCTTTCTTT. The rearrangement uses TRBV25-1 and TRBJ1-1; 9 bases line up with TRBD1. CDR1 and CDR2 from the germline V gene are MGHDK and SYGVNS. After removal of 5 bases from V and 1 base from J, the junction contained 5 bases not matched to a gene. This CDR3 spans 15 amino acids.

The V gene is TRBV11-2, the J gene TRBJ2-6; no firm D call. CDR3 size: 14 residues. V lost 4 bases and J lost 0, with 4 bases in between. The germline V gene has CDR1 SGHAT and CDR2 FQNNGV. CDR3 in amino acids: CASSSLSGANVLTF. DNA of the CDR3: TGTGCCAGCAGCTCTCTCTCTGGGGCCAACGTCCTGACTTTC.

The chain couples TRBV4-2 to TRBJ2-7; no clear D gene. Trimming removed 0 bases from V and 3 bases from J, with 12 bases in between. Germline CDR1 LGHNA, CDR2 YNFKEQ. CDR3 length: 15 residues. The CDR3 sequence is CASSQEEQPYYEQYF. CDR3 DNA: TGTGCCAGCAGCCAAGAGGAGCAGCCATACTACGAGCAGTACTTC.

This chain links TRBV12-5 with TRBJ2-4, with TRBD2 identical over 14 bases. Germline V lookup: CDR1 LGHNT, CDR2 FRNRAP. V was pared by 1 base and J by 0 bases, with 2 bases of the junction left unmatched. This CDR3 has 18 residues. The CDR3 reads CASGLAGTSGGAKNIQYF. The CDR3 DNA reads as TGTGCTAGTGGTTTGGCCGGGACTAGCGGGGGAGCCAAAAACATTCAGTACTTC. The variable domain in full, completed from reference TRBV12-5 and TRBJ2-4, reads DARVTQTPRHKVTEMGQEVTMRCQPILGHNTVFWYRQTMMQGLELLAYFRNRAPLDDSGMPKDRFSAEMPDATLATLKIQPSEPRDSAVYFCASGLAGTSGGAKNIQYFGAGTRLSVL.

The V gene is TRBV29-1, the J gene TRBJ1-1; D is perhaps TRBD1 (6 bases). Germline V gene lookup returns CDR1 SQVTM and CDR2 ANQGSEA. With 2 bases removed from V and 3 bases from J, the gap between germline ends came to 16 bases. This CDR3 contains 15 residues. CDR3 nucleotides: TGCAGCGTTGAACCGCAGGGGTTCGGGGACACTGAAGCTTTCTTT. This encodes CSVEPQGFGDTEAFF. The full variable domain, completed using reference TRBV29-1 and TRBJ1-1, is SAVISQKPSRDICQRGTSLTIQCQVDSQVTMMFWYRQQPGQSLTLIATANQGSEATYESGFVIDKFPISRPNLTFSTLTVSNMSPEDSSIYLCSVEPQGFGDTEAFFGQGTRLTVV.

This clone was counted a few times. This chain connects TRBV7-2 to TRBJ2-7, with TRBD2 matching over 7 bases. Germline V gene data show CDR1 as SGHTA and CDR2 as FQGNSA. J was trimmed by 4 bases and V by 1 base; bases with no gene match: 7. CDR3 length equals 15 residues. The CDR3, as DNA: TGTGCCAGCAGCTTAGAGGCGGGAGAGGTATACGAGCAGTACTTC. This sequence encodes CASSLEAGEVYEQYF.

In DNA form, the CDR3 reads TGTGCCAGCAGCTTAGCGTCTGGGGCCAACGTCCTGACTTTC. Translation gives CASSLASGANVLTF. The chain couples TRBV7-3 to TRBJ2-6; D call uncertain. Trimming took off 2 bases at V and 1 base at J, with 3 bases between the two ends. Germline V gene data show CDR1 as SGHTA and CDR2 as FQGTGA. This CDR3 is built from 14 residues. The entire variable domain, with the rest obtained from reference TRBV7-3 and TRBJ2-6, is as follows: GAGVSQTPSNKVTEKGKYVELRCDPISGHTALYWYRQSLGQGPEFLIYFQGTGAADDSGLPNDRFFAVRPEGSVSTLKIQRTERGDSAVYLCASSLASGANVLTFGAGSRLTVL.

V and J are TRBV6-1 and TRBJ2-7, with D possibly matching TRBD2 (6 bases). Trimming took 8 bases from V and 6 from J, leaving 17 bases between them. The CDR3 consists of 13 residues. In germline, CDR1 is MNHNS, CDR2 SASEGT. This CDR3 reads CASDISGSGEQYF. CDR3 DNA sequence: TGTGCCAGCGATATTAGCGGATCCGGCGAGCAGTACTTC.

This chain connects TRBV6-5 to TRBJ1-2; 8 bases agree with TRBD1. The length of the CDR3 is 15 residues. CDR1 MNHEY and CDR2 SVGAGI come from the germline V gene. With V trimmed by 2 bases and J by 2 bases, 4 bases remained unmatched. The CDR3 here is CASSYSRGRNYGYTF. The CDR3 DNA sequence: TGTGCCAGCAGTTACAGCAGGGGGCGGAACTATGGCTACACCTTC.

The CDR3 spells CASSWTSEPSYNEQFF. The CDR3 bases are TGTGCCAGCAGTTGGACTAGCGAGCCTTCCTACAATGAGCAGTTCTTC. The chain is built from TRBV6-5 and TRBJ2-1, with 9 bases that match TRBD2. Germline V gene lookup returns CDR1 MNHEY and CDR2 SVGAGI. J was trimmed by 1 base and V by 4 bases; bases with no gene match: 5. This CDR3 is built from 16 residues.

The chain recombines TRBV10-3 with TRBJ1-1, with 7 bases identical to TRBD1. The CDR3 is made up of 14 amino acids. V gave up 6 bases and J gave up 4 bases; unmatched junction bases: 8. Germline CDR1 and CDR2: ENHRY and SYGVKD. CDR3 region: CAISGDREATEAFF. The CDR3 DNA follows: TGTGCCATCAGCGGTGACAGGGAAGCCACTGAAGCTTTCTTT.

This rearrangement joins TRBV19 to TRBJ2-3, with a possible D match to TRBD1 (5 bases). Per the germline V gene, CDR1 is LNHDA and CDR2 is SQIVND (reference sequence). V was clipped by 2 bases and J by 8 bases, with 14 bases between them. The CDR3 is made up of 14 amino acids. The CDR3 bases are TGTGCCAGTAGTATAACCGGACAACTGGGTACGCAGTATTTT. Encoded protein: CASSITGQLGTQYF.

The genes are TRBV7-6 and TRBJ2-1; 7 nucleotides match TRBD2. V trimming: 5 bases; J trimming: 10 bases; junction bases outside the gene matches: 11. Per germline, CDR1 SGHVS and CDR2 FNYEAQ. The CDR3 length is 14 residues. CDR3 region: CASSPRVSGLEQFF. The CDR3 DNA sequence: TGTGCCAGCAGCCCCCGGGTTAGCGGGCTGGAGCAGTTCTTC.

The rearrangement joins TRBV4-3 to TRBJ2-5; D is perhaps TRBD2 (5 bases). The CDR3 is 16 residues long. Germline V CDR1 and CDR2: LGHNA, YSLEER. The V end was cut by 0 bases, the J end by 5 bases, with 16 bases between. CDR3: CASSQDSAGSAETQYF. In DNA form, the CDR3 reads TGCGCCAGCAGCCAAGATTCGGCGGGTTCGGCGGAGACCCAGTACTTC.

In its sample, this clone was seen once. The rearrangement uses TRBV6-4 and TRBJ2-3; 8 positions match TRBD2. The CDR3 sequence is 15 residues long. V shed 5 bases, J shed 2 bases, and the junction held 6 bases outside the gene matches. Looked up from germline, CDR1 is MRHNA and CDR2 is SNTAGT. CDR3 DNA sequence: TGTGCCAGCAGTCCAGCGGGGGATAACACAGATACGCAGTATTTT. It codes for CASSPAGDNTDTQYF.

This chain links TRBV4-2 with TRBJ1-1; 8 bases fit TRBD1. The CDR3 is 14 residues long. The trim removed 3 bases at V and 4 bases at J, leaving 4 bases unmatched. The germline V gene has CDR1 LGHNA and CDR2 YNFKEQ. The CDR3, as DNA: TGTGCCAGCAGCCAGGACAGGGTGGGCACTGAAGCTTTCTTT. It translates to CASSQDRVGTEAFF.

The rearrangement links TRBV5-1 to TRBJ2-5, with a tentative D call TRBD1 (6 bases). The CDR3 extends over 13 amino acids. Trimming removed 2 bases at V and 4 bases at J, with 9 bases between. Germline V gives CDR1 SGHRS, CDR2 YFSETQ. The CDR3 spells CASSFTGPETQYF. The CDR3 nucleotides read TGCGCCAGCAGCTTTACAGGGCCAGAGACCCAGTACTTC. The variable domain in full, with the rest retrieved from reference TRBV5-1 and TRBJ2-5, is KAGVTQTPRYLIKTRGQQVTLSCSPISGHRSVSWYQQTPGQGLQFLFEYFSETQRNKGNFPGRFSGRQFSNSRSEMNVSTLELGDSALYLCASSFTGPETQYFGPGTRLLVL.

V is TRBV6-5 and J is TRBJ1-4; 9 positions match TRBD1. V was pared by 6 bases and J by 8 bases, with 7 bases of the junction left unmatched. The germline V gene encodes CDR1 MNHEY and CDR2 SVGAGI. There are 14 residues in the CDR3. CDR3 DNA: TGTGCCAGCAGATCCGGGACAGGGAGCGAAAAACTGTTTTTT. Protein sequence: CASRSGTGSEKLFF.

This chain uses TRBV19 with TRBJ2-3, with 10 bases lining up with TRBD2. The length of the CDR3 is 16 residues. With 5 bases clipped from V and 6 bases from J, the junction kept 11 bases outside the gene matches. Germline CDR1 is LNHDA and CDR2 is SQIVND (reference sequence). Here the CDR3 reads CASSWPSGGGMDTQYF. CDR3 DNA: TGTGCCAGTAGTTGGCCCAGCGGGGGGGGGATGGATACGCAGTATTTT.

The V and J genes are TRBV7-2 and TRBJ2-7; 7 positions match TRBD2. CDR3 size: 15 residues. Germline V gene lookup returns CDR1 SGHTA and CDR2 FQGNSA. V lost 1 base and J lost 9; bases outside the gene matches: 12. CDR3 DNA: TGTGCCAGCAGCTTAGAGTGGGGCGGGACTACCGTGCAGTACTTC. It is translated as CASSLEWGGTTVQYF.

This sequence joins TRBV6-5 and TRBJ2-1; the D gene is possibly TRBD2 (6 bases). CDR1 and CDR2 from the germline V gene are MNHEY and SVGAGI. Trimming stripped 0 bases from V and 8 bases from J, with 14 bases between. This CDR3 has 15 residues. CDR3 DNA: TGTGCCAGCAGTTACTCCTCTCAGGGAGGCGATGAGCAGTTCTTC. The encoded protein is CASSYSSQGGDEQFF.

This rearrangement joins TRBV4-2 to TRBJ2-2; TRBD1 might be the D (6 bases). Germline assignment: CDR1 LGHNA and CDR2 YNFKEQ. The ends were cut back, 1 base at V and 6 bases at J, with 12 bases in the middle. This CDR3 comprises 15 residues. CDR3 DNA sequence: TGTGCCAGCAGCCAAGCCGCAGGGGACGCCGGGGAGCTGTTTTTT. Translated: CASSQAAGDAGELFF.

The V call is TRBV19, the J call TRBJ1-5; TRBD1 might be the D (6 bases). Trimming stripped 7 bases from V and 3 bases from J, with 10 bases between. The germline V gene encodes CDR1 LNHDA and CDR2 SQIVND (reference sequence). The CDR3 is 13 residues long. The DNA of the CDR3 is TGTGCCAGTAAAGGACAGCACAATCAGCCCCAGCATTTT. Encoded protein: CASKGQHNQPQHF.

The J gene is TRBJ2-7, the V gene TRBV7-8; 11 nucleotides match TRBD2. The CDR3 spans 15 residues. In germline, CDR1 is SGHVS, CDR2 FQNEAQ. The ends lost 3 bases at V and 2 bases at J; junction bases unmatched: 3. The CDR3: CASSFTSGGTYEQYF. The CDR3 DNA follows: TGTGCCAGCAGCTTTACTAGCGGGGGAACCTACGAGCAGTACTTC.